This T cell receptor (beta chain) was documented in a study of shared clonotypes between healthy human individuals. The V end was cut by 2 bases, the J end by 4 bases, with 12 bases between. CDR1 is MGHRA, CDR2 YSYEKL, per germline. The CDR3 has 15 residues. Note on this clone: The antigen is unknown.

The donors, all of them Caucasian adults, lived in Nashville, Tennessee. The method was immunoSEQ multiplex PCR; TCRdb's version includes in-frame clones alone and lacks a portion of them. The sample lists 2 million to 3 million clones, 93% occurring once. General observations from the study: Among four donors, roughly 5% of naive CD4 clonotypes were found in common. Relative to their counterparts shared across all four donors, non-shared clonotypes exhibited diminished generation probabilities. An anticipated effect of sequencing depth on clonotype sharing among donors was recognized.

This clonotype was sampled from a man aged 18 to 29 in good health. Some clones in this sample may be carry-over from other donors' samples. This chain joins TRBV4-1 and TRBJ1-3, with a weak D call TRBD1 (5 bases). The sequencing input was naive CD4+ T cells from PBMCs. Noted subset: CD45RA+ positively selected. CDR3 nucleotide sequence: TGCGCCAGCAGCCAACCCAGGGTCGGGGGAAACACCATATATTTT. Translating it yields CASSQPRVGGNTIYF.